Each of the 29 T cell receptor beta chains below was sequenced from the same sample in a study of cytomegalovirus exposure and HLA in healthy donors. The PCR was carried out with 60 Vbeta primers and 13 Jbeta primers. This table comes from immunoSEQ multiplex PCR, and its TCRdb copy is limited to in-frame clones, with some not included. The sample contains about 190,000 clones, 70% to 90% of which appear only once. Sequences were obtained from PBMCs. All receptors derive from a woman under 30 in good health and CMV-seronegative.

Here the CDR3 DNA reads TGTGCCAGCAGTGAGGCTATCGGGGGACCGCAGTTCTTC. It yields the protein CASSEAIGGPQFF. The chain uses TRBV2 and TRBJ2-1, with D possibly TRBD2 on 6 matching bases. Trimming pared 3 bases from V and 12 bases from J, leaving 15 bases between. Germline CDR1 SNHLY, CDR2 FYNNEI. The CDR3 spans 13 residues.

This clone was recorded only once. V gene TRBV10-3 combines with J gene TRBJ2-5; D is uncertain. Germline CDR1 ENHRY, CDR2 SYGVKD. The V end lost 3 bases, the J end lost 4 bases, and 3 bases lay between the germline ends. The CDR3 has 11 amino acids. The CDR3 coding sequence is TGTGCCATCAGTGACTTAGAGACCCAGTACTTC. Translating it yields CAISDLETQYF.

The chain recombines TRBV7-8 with TRBJ2-1; the match to TRBD2 covers 9 bases. The ends lost 5 bases at V and 5 bases at J; junction bases unmatched: 7. The germline V gene has CDR1 SGHVS and CDR2 FQNEAQ. This CDR3 contains 15 residues. The CDR3 loop reads CASSLLGLAHNEQFF. The DNA for the CDR3 is TGTGCCAGCAGCCTTCTCGGACTAGCGCACAATGAGCAGTTCTTC.

The chain links TRBV30 to TRBJ1-5; D remains unclear. CDR1 and CDR2 (germline): GTSNPN, SVGIG (reference sequence). The CDR3 sequence is 15 residues long. Trimming removed 1 base at V and 7 bases at J, with 17 bases between. The chain's CDR3 is CAWSDTSRIGQPQHF. The DNA of the CDR3 is TGTGCCTGGAGTGATACATCTAGGATAGGACAGCCCCAGCATTTT.

This chain's CDR3 is CASSLGLVNTGELFF. In DNA, the CDR3 is TGTGCCAGCAGCTTAGGACTAGTGAACACCGGGGAGCTGTTTTTT. The V gene is TRBV5-6, the J gene TRBJ2-2, with 7 bases aligning to TRBD2. CDR1 and CDR2 (germline): SGHDT, YYEEEE. The CDR3 runs to 15 residues. The trim removed 2 bases at V and 1 base at J, leaving 2 bases unmatched.

The rearrangement uses TRBV6-5 and TRBJ1-2, with TRBD1 matching over 7 bases. This CDR3 comprises 14 residues. V lost 0 bases to trimming and J lost 6 bases; unmatched junction nucleotides: 4. From germline, CDR1 is MNHEY and CDR2 SVGAGI. Here the CDR3 DNA reads TGTGCCAGCAGTTACTCGAATAGGGGGCATGGCTACACCTTC. It codes for CASSYSNRGHGYTF.

V and J are TRBV7-2 and TRBJ2-7; 11 bases match TRBD1. Germline V lookup: CDR1 SGHTA, CDR2 FQGNSA. Trimming removed 3 bases from V and 0 bases from J; junction bases left unmatched: 7. This CDR3 is 17 amino acids long. CDR3 sequence: CASSLGTGGPYSYEQYF. CDR3 coding DNA: TGTGCCAGCAGCTTGGGGACAGGGGGTCCCTACTCCTACGAGCAGTACTTC.

V gene TRBV4-2 combines with J gene TRBJ2-1; D might be TRBD2 (6 bases). The CDR3 runs 15 residues. CDR1 LGHNA and CDR2 YNFKEQ come from the germline V gene. Trimming shortened V by 0 bases and J by 6 bases, and 12 bases separated the two germline ends. Here the CDR3 reads CASSQDWGVCNEQFF. CDR3 coding DNA: TGTGCCAGCAGCCAAGATTGGGGGGTCTGCAATGAGCAGTTCTTC.

The gene calls are TRBV5-6 and TRBJ2-1; possible D gene TRBD1, 6 bases. The V end lost 5 bases, the J end lost 4 bases, and 13 bases lay between the germline ends. CDR1 is SGHDT and CDR2 is YYEEEE in the germline V gene. This CDR3 contains 14 residues. CDR3 sequence reads: CASRLRDKYNEQFF. CDR3 nucleotides: TGTGCCAGCAGATTACGGGACAAATACAATGAGCAGTTCTTC.

The chain recombines TRBV27 with TRBJ2-7, with TRBD2 matching over 7 bases. Per germline, CDR1 MNHEY and CDR2 SMNVEV (reference sequence). The CDR3 spans 13 residues. V was clipped by 6 bases and J by 6 bases; unmatched bases: 8. CDR3 DNA: TGTGCCAGCAGCCCGGGGGGAGCTGGCGAGCAGTACTTC. This translates into CASSPGGAGEQYF.

The V and J genes are TRBV5-8 and TRBJ1-5; 11 bases match TRBD1. The V gene's germline CDR1 is SGHTS and CDR2 YDEGEE. CDR3 length equals 17 residues. Unmatched junction bases numbered 6, after V lost 4 bases and J lost 0 bases. For the CDR3, the DNA is TGTGCCAGCAGCACTGGGACAGGGGGATTTAGCAATCAGCCCCAGCATTTT. It translates to CASSTGTGGFSNQPQHF. The whole variable domain, filled in from reference TRBV5-8 and TRBJ1-5, reads EAGVTQSPTHLIKTRGQQATLRCSPISGHTSVYWYQQALGLGLQFLLWYDEGEERNRGNFPPRFSGRQFPNYSSELNVNALELEDSALYLCASSTGTGGFSNQPQHFGDGTRLSIL.

The chain uses TRBV6-5 and TRBJ1-6; D might be TRBD1 (6 bases). The CDR3 sequence is 14 residues long. The V end lost 6 bases, the J end lost 5 bases, and 11 bases lay between the germline ends. From germline, CDR1 is MNHEY and CDR2 SVGAGI. CDR3 in DNA: TGTGCCAGCAGGCCAGACAGGAATAATTCACCCCTCCACTTT. It codes for CASRPDRNNSPLHF.

The rearrangement links TRBV6-5 to TRBJ1-5; no firm D call. Trimming pared 0 bases from V and 0 bases from J, leaving 6 bases between. Germline V CDR1 and CDR2: MNHEY, SVGAGI. This CDR3 region has 15 residues. CDR3 sequence: CASSYSLYSNQPQHF. The DNA for the CDR3 is TGTGCCAGCAGTTACTCGTTGTATAGCAATCAGCCCCAGCATTTT.

V gene TRBV11-2 combines with J gene TRBJ2-1, with TRBD2 matching 11 bases. V lost 4 bases to trimming and J lost 4 bases; unmatched junction nucleotides: 3. The CDR3 runs to 15 residues. The germline gives CDR1 SGHAT, CDR2 FQNNGV. The CDR3 DNA sequence: TGTGCCAGCAGCTCGGGACTAGCGGTGTACAATGAGCAGTTCTTC. This translates into CASSSGLAVYNEQFF. Complete variable domain (other parts from reference TRBV11-2 and TRBJ2-1): EAGVAQSPRYKIIEKRQSVAFWCNPISGHATLYWYQQILGQGPKLLIQFQNNGVVDDSQLPKDRFSAERLKGVDSTLKIQPAKLEDSAVYLCASSSGLAVYNEQFFGPGTRLTVL.

In this sample, this clone turned up many times. The chain uses TRBV7-9 and TRBJ2-5, with 8 bases identical to TRBD2. V trimming: 10 bases; J trimming: 3 bases; junction bases outside the gene matches: 13. This CDR3 region has 15 residues. Germline V gene data show CDR1 as SEHNR and CDR2 as FQNEAQ (reference sequence). CDR3 nucleotides: TGTGCCACCCTAGAATGGACTAGCAGTAAAGAGACCCAGTACTTC. As protein: CATLEWTSSKETQYF.

This sequence joins TRBV5-1 and TRBJ1-2, with 7 bases that match TRBD1. The CDR3 has 14 residues. The V and J ends lost 6 bases and 1 base, in that order; junction bases with no gene match: 6. Germline-derived CDR1 and CDR2 are SGHRS and YFSETQ. The CDR3 DNA sequence: TGCGCCAGCAACCGGGACAGTAATAACTATGGCTACACCTTC. Translated: CASNRDSNNYGYTF.

This clone was seen only once. This chain connects TRBV7-9 to TRBJ2-3; TRBD2 agrees at 15 bases. With V trimmed by 5 bases and J by 5 bases, 5 bases remained unmatched. CDR1 and CDR2 (germline): SEHNR, FQNEAQ (reference sequence). This CDR3 has 16 amino acids. In DNA form, the CDR3 reads TGTGCCAGCAGCGGGGGGACTAGCGGGGGGATAGATACGCAGTATTTT. Translated, it gives CASSGGTSGGIDTQYF.

Notes on this clone: The junction departs from germline at one end; a sequencing error may be responsible. The sample contains more than one DNA sequence encoding this CDR3. The chain uses TRBV27 and TRBJ2-7, with TRBD2 as a possible D gene (6 bases). The CDR3 consists of 15 residues. Per germline, CDR1 MNHEY and CDR2 SMNVEV (reference sequence). In DNA, the CDR3 is TGTGCCAGCAGTTTATCCCGGGGGATTTCCTACGAACAGTACTTC. Protein sequence: CASSLSRGISYEQYF.

This clone is medium-sized by share. Other nucleotide sequences from this sample produce the same CDR3. The V and J genes are TRBV5-6 and TRBJ2-4; D possibly corresponds to TRBD1 (7 bases). Trimming took 4 bases from V and 1 from J, leaving 15 bases between them. CDR3 length equals 16 residues. Germline-derived CDR1 and CDR2 are SGHDT and YYEEEE. Here the CDR3 reads CASSPARGVAKNIQYF. The CDR3 DNA reads TGTGCCAGCAGCCCAGCCAGGGGGGTGGCCAAAAACATTCAGTACTTC.

This chain uses TRBV30 with TRBJ2-7; TRBD2 matches at 7 bases. Trimming at V came to 0 bases and at J to 0 bases, leaving 2 bases not matched to a gene. The V gene's germline CDR1 is GTSNPN and CDR2 SVGIG (reference sequence). There are 14 residues in the CDR3. The CDR3 loop is CAWSVSSGSYEQYF. CDR3 nucleotide sequence: TGTGCCTGGAGTGTATCTAGCGGCTCCTACGAGCAGTACTTC.

The chain employs TRBV28 and TRBJ2-5; TRBD2 might be the D (6 bases). Germline CDR1 MDHEN, CDR2 SYDVKM. The CDR3 is 13 amino acids. Trimming cost V 6 bases and J 2 bases, with 10 bases left between them. The CDR3 DNA reads TGTGCCAGCAGCGCCGGACTACAAGAGACCCAGTACTTC. Its protein is CASSAGLQETQYF.

The table lists this clone with a count of one. This rearrangement joins TRBV19 to TRBJ1-1, with D perhaps matching TRBD1 (5 bases). The CDR3 loop spans 16 amino acids. Germline assignment: CDR1 LNHDA and CDR2 SQIVND (reference sequence). V lost 6 bases to trimming and J lost 1 base, with 18 bases between them. The DNA of the CDR3 is TGTGCCAGTAGCTCGGCCTGGGGCAGGCAGAACACTGAAGCTTTCTTT. Translated, it gives CASSSAWGRQNTEAFF.

The rearrangement links TRBV27 to TRBJ2-5; 8 nucleotides agree with TRBD1. The CDR3 loop spans 14 amino acids. Germline V gene sequence: CDR1 MNHEY, CDR2 SMNVEV (reference sequence). With 3 bases clipped from V and 5 bases from J, the junction kept 5 bases outside the gene matches. In nucleotides, the CDR3 is TGTGCCAGCAGTTTCGGACAGGGCCTGGAGACCCAGTACTTC. Its protein product is CASSFGQGLETQYF.

The table lists this clone with a few counts. V gene TRBV2 combines with J gene TRBJ2-7; 8 bases are a match to TRBD1. The V and J ends lost 1 base and 1 base, in that order; junction bases with no gene match: 0. The CDR3 runs to 14 residues. Germline V gives CDR1 SNHLY, CDR2 FYNNEI. DNA for the CDR3: TGTGCCAGCAGTGAAGGGACAGGGTCCTACGAGCAGTACTTC. Its protein product is CASSEGTGSYEQYF.

The rearrangement joins TRBV11-2 to TRBJ2-5; D unclear. TRBJ2-7 matches the DNA end more closely, so the J call is doubtful. The CDR3 is made up of 15 amino acids. Germline CDR1 is SGHAT and CDR2 is FQNNGV. CDR3 in DNA: TGTGCCAGCAGCTTAGACCCCGACTCCGCCTACGAGCAGTACTTC. Protein: CASSLDPDSAYEQYF.

The chain is built from TRBV5-4 and TRBJ2-7; weak D call: TRBD2 (6 bases). Trimming shortened V by 0 bases and J by 7 bases, and 11 bases separated the two germline ends. Germline CDR1 SGHNT, CDR2 YYREEE (reference sequence). The CDR3 is 13 residues long. The CDR3 sequence is CASSLATAGEQYF. The CDR3, as DNA: TGTGCCAGCAGCTTGGCCACGGCGGGGGAGCAGTACTTC.

This clone was recorded only once. The rearrangement links TRBV19 to TRBJ2-5, with TRBD2 matching 7 bases. The CDR3 contains 14 residues. Germline assignment: CDR1 LNHDA and CDR2 SQIVND (reference sequence). V gave up 7 bases and J gave up 1 base; unmatched junction bases: 6. The CDR3 region is CASNSWTSQETQYF. The CDR3 DNA reads as TGTGCCAGTAATTCCTGGACTAGCCAAGAGACCCAGTACTTC.

V gene TRBV7-9 combines with J gene TRBJ2-7; the match to TRBD2 covers 11 bases. The germline V gene encodes CDR1 SEHNR and CDR2 FQNEAQ (reference sequence). This CDR3 is built from 14 residues. The trim removed 4 bases at V and 2 bases at J, leaving 1 base unmatched. As DNA, the CDR3 is TGTGCCAGCAGCTGGACTAGCGGGCCCTACGAGCAGTACTTC. This gives the protein CASSWTSGPYEQYF.

The rearrangement uses TRBV7-2 and TRBJ2-1; D perhaps matches TRBD2 (6 bases). Trimming took 1 base from V and 0 from J, leaving 10 bases between them. CDR3 length: 16 residues. In germline, CDR1 is SGHTA, CDR2 FQGNSA. In DNA form, the CDR3 reads TGTGCCAGCAGCTTAGTGCGCGGGAACTCCTACAATGAGCAGTTCTTC. Residues: CASSLVRGNSYNEQFF.